This T cell receptor (beta chain) is drawn from a study of CD8 T cells in ankylosing spondylitis (dated by TCRdb to about 2017). Context from the whole study: The study set out to find disease-linked TCR variants by profiling T cell receptor beta repertoires in ankylosing spondylitis patients and healthy donors. The full study cohort was made up of 20 to 25 ankylosing spondylitis patients and 108 healthy donors. Samples of peripheral blood were taken, and for ankylosing spondylitis patients, synovial fluid was collected as well. The paper's findings and limits, for the study overall: The disease-linked clones showed a CD8+ phenotype and occurred at relatively low frequencies in peripheral blood. A TCR beta motif made up of several highly homologous amino acid variants appeared to be characteristic of blood from ankylosing spondylitis patients. According to the report, matched synovial fluid samples from ankylosing spondylitis patients were significantly enriched for the disease-linked clones. Some TCR beta motif variants had previously been reported in synovial fluid and blood of reactive arthritis patients, which suggested common disease-initiation mechanisms.

From cysteine to phenylalanine, the CDR3 is 12 amino acids long. Just CDR3 DNA is preserved here, 36 bases in frame from base 1. In regard to this clonotype: Its antigen target is currently unknown. Base quality data are lacking; no much larger clone is found one base away.

Sequencing took place on an Illumina HiSeq 2500. TCR beta libraries were prepared by quantitative 5'-RACE with molecular barcodes. The authors' analysis ran thus. Disease-linked TCR variants were identified with a new computational method built on a probabilistic model of VDJ rearrangement. TCRdb reprocessing: public reads trimmed at Q25 with fastp, clones called with MiXCR, in-frame beta chains kept. Each CDR3 protein gets just one entry, which takes the most common genes and DNA from the rows behind it. The V and J calls were not made by the authors but by TCRdb's processing. This sample lists 220,000 or so distinct CDR3 sequences; over 9.5% were detected once. Around a fifth of the sample belongs to the ten largest clones.

The TCR was taken from a male donor with ankylosing spondylitis or in good health (not recorded which). The V and J segments used are TRBV21-1 and TRBJ2-7. TRBV21-1 is designated a pseudogene. Sequenced: blood, either unsorted or a sorted T cell fraction (not recorded which). The CDR3 protein is CASSKGHDVKYF. The DNA sequence follows: TGTGCCAGCAGCAAAGGGCACGACGTTAAGTACTTC.